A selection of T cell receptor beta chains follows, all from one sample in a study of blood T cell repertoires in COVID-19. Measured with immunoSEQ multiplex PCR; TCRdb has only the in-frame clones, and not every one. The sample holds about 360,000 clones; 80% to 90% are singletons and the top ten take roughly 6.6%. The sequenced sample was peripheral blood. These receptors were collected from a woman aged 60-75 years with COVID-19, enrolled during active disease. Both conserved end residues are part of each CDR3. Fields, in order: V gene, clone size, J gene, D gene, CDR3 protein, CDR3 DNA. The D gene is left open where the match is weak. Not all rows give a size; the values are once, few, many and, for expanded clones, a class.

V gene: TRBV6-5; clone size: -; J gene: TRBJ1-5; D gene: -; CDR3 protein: CASSYSSGAGQPQHF; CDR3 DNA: TGTGCCAGCAGTTACTCTTCAGGGGCAGGACAGCCCCAGCATTTT
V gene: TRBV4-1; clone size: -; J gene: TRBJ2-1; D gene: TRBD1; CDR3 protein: CASSQGQGAHEQFF; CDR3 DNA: TGCGCCAGCAGCCAAGGACAGGGGGCCCATGAGCAGTTCTTC
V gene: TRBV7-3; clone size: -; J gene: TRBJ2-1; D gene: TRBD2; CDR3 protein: CASSPSGLAGNNEQIF; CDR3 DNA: TGTGCCAGCAGCCCCAGCGGGCTAGCGGGGAACAATGAGCAGATCTTC
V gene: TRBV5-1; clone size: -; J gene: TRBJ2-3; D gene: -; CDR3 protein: CASSMGPQNTDTQYF; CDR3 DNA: TGCGCCAGCAGCATGGGACCACAGAACACAGATACGCAGTATTTT
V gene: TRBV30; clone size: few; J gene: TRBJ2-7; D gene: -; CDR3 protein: CAWSPGLWEEQYF; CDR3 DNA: TGTGCCTGGAGTCCAGGACTCTGGGAAGAGCAGTACTTC
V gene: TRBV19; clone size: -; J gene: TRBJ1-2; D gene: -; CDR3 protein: CASSRGTLNYGYTF; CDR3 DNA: TGTGCCAGTAGTCGCGGGACTTTAAACTATGGCTACACCTTC
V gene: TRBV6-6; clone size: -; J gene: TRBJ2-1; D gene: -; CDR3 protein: CASSLGGAYNEQFF; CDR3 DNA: TGTGCCAGCAGTCTCGGAGGTGCATACAATGAGCAGTTCTTC
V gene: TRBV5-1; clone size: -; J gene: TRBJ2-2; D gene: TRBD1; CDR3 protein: CASSPTGTGNGGELFF; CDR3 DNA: TGCGCCAGCAGCCCGACCGGGACAGGGAACGGCGGGGAGCTGTTTTTT
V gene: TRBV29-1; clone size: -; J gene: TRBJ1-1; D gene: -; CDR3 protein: CSVAFPPGSTEAFF; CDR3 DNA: TGCAGCGTTGCTTTCCCCCCGGGTAGCACTGAAGCTTTCTTT
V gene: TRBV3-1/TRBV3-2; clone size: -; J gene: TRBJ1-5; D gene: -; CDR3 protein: CASSQDYSNQPQHF; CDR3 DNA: TGTGCCAGCAGCCAAGATTATAGCAATCAGCCCCAGCATTTT
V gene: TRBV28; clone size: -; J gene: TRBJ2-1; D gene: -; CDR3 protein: CASTPVGSRGYNEQFF; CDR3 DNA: TGTGCCAGCACCCCCGTCGGGAGCCGGGGGTACAATGAGCAGTTCTTC
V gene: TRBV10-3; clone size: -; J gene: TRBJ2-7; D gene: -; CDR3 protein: CAIRSGQSSYEQYF; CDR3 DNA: TGTGCCATCAGAAGCGGACAGTCCTCCTACGAGCAGTACTTC
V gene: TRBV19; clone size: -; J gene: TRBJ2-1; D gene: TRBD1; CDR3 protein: CASSTDRSSYNEQFF; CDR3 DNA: TGTGCCAGTAGTACGGACAGGAGCTCCTACAATGAGCAGTTCTTC
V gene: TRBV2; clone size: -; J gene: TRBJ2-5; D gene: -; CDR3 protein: CASSYLQGTQYF; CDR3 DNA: TGTGCCAGCAGTTACCTACAGGGAACCCAGTACTTC
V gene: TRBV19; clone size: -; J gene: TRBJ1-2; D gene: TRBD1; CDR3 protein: CASSPDRAYGYTF; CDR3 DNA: TGTGCCAGTAGTCCTGACAGGGCTTATGGCTACACCTTC
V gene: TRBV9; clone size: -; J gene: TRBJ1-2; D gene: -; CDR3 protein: CASTGGGYGYTF; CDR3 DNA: TGTGCCAGCACGGGGGGCGGCTATGGCTACACCTTC
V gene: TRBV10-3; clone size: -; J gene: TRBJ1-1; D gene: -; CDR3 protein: CAISESHRYEAFF; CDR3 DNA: TGTGCCATCAGTGAGTCCCACAGGTATGAAGCTTTCTTT
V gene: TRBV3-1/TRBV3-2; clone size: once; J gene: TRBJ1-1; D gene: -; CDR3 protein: CASSQDLSWEGPEAFF; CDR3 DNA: TGTGCCAGCAGCCAAGATCTAAGCTGGGAGGGACCTGAAGCTTTCTTT
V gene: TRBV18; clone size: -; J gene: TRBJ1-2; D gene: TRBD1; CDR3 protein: CASSTGTGNYGYTF; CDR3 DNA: TGTGCCAGCTCAACCGGGACAGGGAACTATGGCTACACCTTC
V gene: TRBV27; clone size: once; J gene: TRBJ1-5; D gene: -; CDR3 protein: CASGAGNQPQHF; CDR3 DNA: TGTGCCAGCGGGGCGGGCAATCAGCCCCAGCATTTT
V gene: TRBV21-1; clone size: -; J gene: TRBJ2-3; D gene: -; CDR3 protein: CASSKRQGADTQYF; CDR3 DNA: TGTGCCAGCAGCAAAAGGCAGGGCGCAGATACGCAGTATTTT